The clone carrying this T cell receptor beta chain was found a few times. There are 14 residues in the CDR3. CDR1 and CDR2 (germline): LNHDA, SQIVND (reference sequence). V was cut by 5 bases and J by 5 bases, with 10 bases left in between. The data derive from a study of blood T cell repertoires in COVID-19. The protocol was immunoSEQ multiplex PCR, while the TCRdb copy is restricted to in-frame clones and leaves out a portion. The sample records about 360,000 clones, approximately 89% being singletons. Source material: PBMCs or T cells enriched from blood (not recorded which). The chain has TRBV19 and TRBJ1-6; no definite D call. The sequence came from a man under 40 who had recovered from COVID-19. The DNA of the CDR3 is TGTGCCAGTAGTCCAGGCGAGAATAATTCACCCCTCCACTTT. Translation gives CASSPGENNSPLHF. The full variable domain, with the rest looked up from reference TRBV19 and TRBJ1-6, is DGGITQSPKYLFRKEGQNVTLSCEQNLNHDAMYWYRQDPGQGLRLIYYSQIVNDFQKGDIAEGYSVSREKKESFPLTVTSAQKNPTAFYLCASSPGENNSPLHFGNGTRLTVT.